The next 20 T cell receptor beta chains were all read from a single sample in a study of human T cells and chemical hapten exposure. Via MiXCR, TCRdb re-called the RACE reads, giving one row per CDR3 protein. The sample records tens of thousands of distinct CDR3 sequences, roughly a tenth being singletons. Specified time point: patch test 1, 2 weeks after DPC sensitization. The treatment: therapeutic diphenylcyclopropenone sensitization with weekly scalp DPC. The sequencing used whole blood, collected in connection with sensitization to the hapten diphenylcyclopropenone (DPC). These receptors originate from a man aged 35-49 years with alopecia areata. Some clones in this sample may be carry-over from other donors' samples.

This clonotype was counted only a few times. CDR3 DNA sequence: TGCGCCAGCAGCCCTGGAGTTGGGGGGACCGGGGAGCTGTTTTTT. Encoded protein: CASSPGVGGTGELFF. J is TRBJ2-2 and V is TRBV5-1, with D tentatively TRBD2 (6 bases). Germline values: CDR1 SGHRS, CDR2 YFSETQ. The CDR3 is made up of 15 amino acids. Trimming removed 4 bases from V and 5 bases from J, with 15 bases in between.

The sample holds many counts of this clonotype. The V and J genes are TRBV5-4 and TRBJ2-1; perhaps TRBD2 as D (5 bases). Germline-derived CDR1 and CDR2 are SGHNT and YYREEE (reference sequence). The CDR3 sequence is 16 residues long. Deletions cut 3 bases from V and 7 bases from J, with 20 bases between. CDR3 protein: CASSYGKRMTGNEQFF. CDR3 sequence (DNA): TGTGCCAGCAGCTACGGTAAGCGGATGACCGGGAATGAGCAGTTCTTC. Filled out from reference TRBV5-4 and TRBJ2-1, the complete variable domain reads ETGVTQSPTHLIKTRGQQVTLRCSSQSGHNTVSWYQQALGQGPQFIFQYYREEENGRGNFPPRFSGLQFPNYSSELNVNALELDDSALYLCASSYGKRMTGNEQFFGPGTRLTVL.

In its sample, this clonotype was seen a few times. V is TRBV20-1 and J is TRBJ2-7; 13 positions match TRBD2. After removal of 2 bases from V and 3 bases from J, the junction contained 4 bases not matched to a gene. The CDR3 contains 15 residues. CDR1 is DFQATT, CDR2 SNEGSKA, per germline (reference sequence). The CDR3 reads CSARWGLAGLYEQYF. In DNA form, the CDR3 reads TGCAGTGCTAGATGGGGACTAGCGGGACTCTACGAGCAGTACTTC.

This clonotype has ten or more counts. J is TRBJ2-1 and V is TRBV4-3; the D gene is possibly TRBD1 (6 bases). Germline CDR1 is LGHNA and CDR2 is YSLEER. The V end lost 0 bases, the J end lost 3 bases, and 12 bases lay between the germline ends. CDR3 length: 16 residues. The CDR3 DNA reads as TGCGCCAGCAGCCAAGATTTGAAGGGGGTCTACAATGAGCAGTTCTTC. It translates to CASSQDLKGVYNEQFF.

This clonotype was observed a handful of times. V and J are TRBV28 and TRBJ1-5; TRBD1 might be the D (5 bases). Trimming shortened V by 5 bases and J by 1 base, and 12 bases separated the two germline ends. The length of the CDR3 is 15 residues. Per the germline V gene, CDR1 is MDHEN and CDR2 is SYDVKM. The CDR3 loop is CASSLSQGSNQPQHF. In DNA form, the CDR3 reads TGTGCCAGCAGTCTCTCCCAGGGAAGCAATCAGCCCCAGCATTTT.

This clonotype was recorded at least ten times. V gene TRBV3-1 combines with J gene TRBJ1-1, with TRBD1 matching over 11 bases. The ends lost 4 bases at V and 2 bases at J; junction bases unmatched: 9. Germline V gene sequence: CDR1 LGHDT, CDR2 YNNKEL (reference sequence). The CDR3 is 17 residues long. The CDR3 region has the DNA TGTGCCAGCAGCCGACGGGACAGGGGGGGAGATAACACTGAAGCTTTCTTT. It codes for CASSRRDRGGDNTEAFF.

The V and J genes are TRBV6-5 and TRBJ2-3; the D is unclear. Deletions cut 4 bases from V and 6 bases from J, with 14 bases between. The germline gives CDR1 MNHEY, CDR2 SVGAGI. This CDR3 spans 14 amino acids. CDR3 nucleotides: TGTGCCAGCAGTTCCAACTCAAGATTGGATACGCAGTATTTT. Amino acids: CASSSNSRLDTQYF.

In its sample, this clonotype was seen many times. The chain links TRBV5-1 to TRBJ2-1; the match to TRBD1 covers 11 bases. V lost 1 base, J lost 6 bases, and 12 bases stayed unmatched. Per the germline V gene, CDR1 is SGHRS and CDR2 is YFSETQ. The CDR3 is made up of 18 amino acids. The DNA of the CDR3 is TGCGCCAGCAGCTTGACTTTTTTCGGACAGGGGGCGCCCAATGAGCAGTTCTTC. Translation gives CASSLTFFGQGAPNEQFF. The full variable domain, rest sourced from reference TRBV5-1 and TRBJ2-1, is KAGVTQTPRYLIKTRGQQVTLSCSPISGHRSVSWYQQTPGQGLQFLFEYFSETQRNKGNFPGRFSGRQFSNSRSEMNVSTLELGDSALYLCASSLTFFGQGAPNEQFFGPGTRLTVL.

This clonotype was recorded at least ten times. The CDR3 region has the DNA TGTGCCAGCAGCCCCACGGCTGGGGCCAACGTCCTGACTTTC. Its translation: CASSPTAGANVLTF. The chain couples TRBV7-8 to TRBJ2-6; D call uncertain. The V gene lost 5 bases and the J gene lost 2 bases, with 7 bases spanning the gap. There are 14 residues in the CDR3. Germline loops: CDR1 SGHVS, CDR2 FQNEAQ.

This clonotype was counted only a few times. The chain links TRBV3-1 to TRBJ2-5; D is unclear. The germline CDR1 and CDR2 sequences are LGHDT and YNNKEL (reference sequence). The CDR3 is 16 residues long. With 1 base removed from V and 2 bases from J, the gap between germline ends came to 14 bases. CDR3 region: CASSQVRDSLQETQYF. The DNA of the CDR3 is TGTGCCAGCAGCCAAGTTCGAGACTCACTTCAAGAGACCCAGTACTTC.

This clonotype was counted a few times. The chain couples TRBV5-6 to TRBJ1-1; 9 bases are a match to TRBD1. The germline V gene has CDR1 SGHDT and CDR2 YYEEEE. J was trimmed by 2 bases and V by 0 bases; bases with no gene match: 2. The CDR3 totals 15 residues. This chain's CDR3 is CASSLAGQGNTEAFF. CDR3 DNA: TGTGCCAGCAGCTTGGCGGGACAGGGCAACACTGAAGCTTTCTTT.

This clonotype appeared a few times. This chain connects TRBV5-1 to TRBJ1-1, with D maybe TRBD1 (5 bases). CDR1 is SGHRS and CDR2 is YFSETQ in the germline V gene. V was clipped by 3 bases and J by 5 bases, with 14 bases between them. This CDR3 comprises 14 residues. The chain's CDR3 is CASSSGHGGTEAFF. The CDR3 coding sequence is TGCGCCAGCAGCTCAGGACACGGGGGGACTGAAGCTTTCTTT.

The sample holds a few counts of this clonotype. This chain joins TRBV20-1 and TRBJ2-7; perhaps TRBD2 as D (6 bases). The length of the CDR3 is 14 residues. With 2 bases removed from V and 3 bases from J, the gap between germline ends came to 14 bases. CDR1 is DFQATT, CDR2 SNEGSKA, per germline (reference sequence). Here the CDR3 reads CSARRSAGFYEQYF. DNA for the CDR3: TGCAGTGCTAGACGTTCGGCGGGATTCTACGAGCAGTACTTC.

V and J are TRBV3-1 and TRBJ2-3; D possibly corresponds to TRBD2 (5 bases). The germline CDR1 and CDR2 sequences are LGHDT and YNNKEL (reference sequence). Trimming removed 1 base at V and 0 bases at J, with 11 bases between. There are 16 residues in the CDR3. The CDR3 region is CASSQAERLSTDTQYF. DNA of the CDR3: TGTGCCAGCAGCCAAGCGGAGCGGTTAAGCACAGATACGCAGTATTTT.

This chain uses TRBV28 with TRBJ2-3; the D gene is possibly TRBD1 (8 bases). The germline V gene has CDR1 MDHEN and CDR2 SYDVKM. The CDR3 runs 16 residues. V lost 3 bases to trimming and J lost 1 base, with 14 bases between them. The CDR3 loop reads CASSLSTGGGTDTQYF. The CDR3 nucleotides read TGTGCCAGCAGTTTGTCCACAGGGGGGGGCACAGATACGCAGTATTTT.

This clonotype was counted at least ten times. The genes are TRBV7-9 and TRBJ2-1, with 10 bases aligning to TRBD2. The CDR3 is made up of 16 amino acids. Germline V lookup: CDR1 SEHNR, CDR2 FQNEAQ (reference sequence). Trimming removed 1 base from V and 9 bases from J; junction bases left unmatched: 9. The CDR3 loop is CASSLDVLAGDSEQFF. CDR3 sequence (DNA): TGTGCCAGCAGCTTAGATGTCCTAGCGGGAGACAGTGAGCAGTTCTTC. Complete variable domain (other parts from reference TRBV7-9 and TRBJ2-1): DTGVSQNPRHKITKRGQNVTFRCDPISEHNRLYWYRQTLGQGPEFLTYFQNEAQLEKSRLLSDRFSAERPKGSFSTLEIQRTEQGDSAMYLCASSLDVLAGDSEQFFGPGTRLTVL.

This clonotype was counted only a few times. This chain links TRBV29-1 with TRBJ2-2; TRBD1 is a possible D gene (6 bases). CDR3 length equals 15 residues. Between the trimmed V and J ends, which lost 2 bases and 4 bases, there was a span of 14 bases. Germline assignment: CDR1 SQVTM and CDR2 ANQGSEA. For the CDR3, the DNA is TGCAGCGTTGAAAACGACAGGCGGAGCACCGGGGAGCTGTTTTTT. The encoded protein is CSVENDRRSTGELFF.

V is TRBV29-1 and J is TRBJ2-3, with D perhaps given as TRBD1 or TRBD2 (5 bases each). Germline V gene sequence: CDR1 SQVTM, CDR2 ANQGSEA. The CDR3 has 12 amino acids. V was shortened by 7 bases and J by 5 bases, with 13 bases between the two germline ends. The CDR3 nucleotides read TGCAGCGAGGGGACGCTACGAGATACGCAGTATTTT. Translated, it gives CSEGTLRDTQYF.

The J gene is TRBJ2-3, the V gene TRBV12-3 or TRBV12-4, with D unclear. V gave up 7 bases and J gave up 5 bases, with 10 bases separating them. The CDR3 has 12 amino acids. CDR3 sequence: CASNLAGDTQYF. CDR3 in DNA: TGTGCCAGCAACTTGGCCGGAGATACGCAGTATTTT.

This clonotype was recorded a few times. The genes are TRBV30 and TRBJ1-1, with 8 bases that match TRBD1. V trimming: 2 bases; J trimming: 4 bases; junction bases outside the gene matches: 3. CDR1 and CDR2 (germline): GTSNPN, SVGIG (reference sequence). There are 13 residues in the CDR3. The CDR3 loop is CAWSSQGATEAFF. The CDR3 DNA reads TGTGCCTGGAGTAGTCAGGGGGCCACTGAAGCTTTCTTT.